What follows are 10 T cell receptor beta chains derived from one specimen sequenced in a study of T-cell reconstitution after alpha-beta-depleted transplantation in children. Their recognized antigens are unknown. Unique molecular identifiers were used to barcode this TCRbeta library. TCRdb reanalysed the PCR reads using MiXCR and keeps one entry per CDR3 protein. The data contain a few hundred thousand distinct CDR3 sequences, 6.5% to 9% of them singletons. Findings and limits, study-wide: Among T cells one year after transplant, newly produced cells accounted for most counts and diversity.

The sample here was peripheral blood, taken 360 days after TCRalphabeta/CD19-depleted stem cell transplant. These receptors came from a female patient aged 2 to 10 who had a stem cell transplant for Fanconi anemia, so the T cells may come from the graft donor.

The V gene is TRBV5-8, the J gene TRBJ2-7; TRBD2 matches 16 bases. The V gene's germline CDR1 is SGHTS and CDR2 YDEGEE. The V gene end was trimmed by 5 bases and the J gene end by 2 bases; junction bases not matched to a gene: 7. The CDR3 spans 17 residues. DNA of the CDR3: TGTGCCAGCAGACCCGGGACTAGCGGGAGGGTTACCTACGAGCAGTACTTC. Amino acid sequence: CASRPGTSGRVTYEQYF. The full variable domain, rest sourced from reference TRBV5-8 and TRBJ2-7, is EAGVTQSPTHLIKTRGQQATLRCSPISGHTSVYWYQQALGLGLQFLLWYDEGEERNRGNFPPRFSGRQFPNYSSELNVNALELEDSALYLCASRPGTSGRVTYEQYFGPGTRLTVT.

This clonotype was seen repeatedly, ten times or more. The V gene is TRBV6-5, the J gene TRBJ2-1, with D perhaps matching TRBD1 (5 bases). The V gene lost 4 bases and the J gene lost 2 bases, with 12 bases spanning the gap. The CDR3 is 15 residues long. Germline-derived CDR1 and CDR2 are MNHEY and SVGAGI. The chain's CDR3 is CASSSRQTAYNEQFF. CDR3 in DNA: TGTGCCAGCAGTTCCCGACAGACAGCCTACAATGAGCAGTTCTTC.

This clonotype was seen at least ten times. V usage is TRBV6-2 or TRBV6-3 and J usage is TRBJ2-7; TRBD1 might be the D (6 bases). Germline-derived CDR1 and CDR2 are MNHEY and SVGEGT. There are 15 residues in the CDR3. V was pared by 2 bases and J by 9 bases, with 20 bases between. CDR3 loop: CASSYPGHEILRQYF. In DNA form, the CDR3 reads TGTGCCAGCAGTTACCCGGGACACGAGATCCTACGGCAGTACTTC.

This clonotype was seen at least ten times. The V gene is TRBV24-1, the J gene TRBJ2-3, with D maybe TRBD1 (6 bases). Germline V gene lookup returns CDR1 KGHDR and CDR2 SFDVKD. The CDR3 is 16 residues long. Trimming cost V 2 bases and J 0 bases, with 11 bases left between them. CDR3 region: CATSDSQGHSTDTQYF. The DNA of the CDR3 is TGTGCCACCAGTGATTCCCAGGGGCATAGCACAGATACGCAGTATTTT.

This clonotype was counted at least ten times. The J gene is TRBJ1-2, the V gene TRBV7-9; D is possibly TRBD1 (5 bases). Per the germline V gene, CDR1 is SEHNR and CDR2 is FQNEAQ (reference sequence). Trimming pared 5 bases from V and 4 bases from J, leaving 17 bases between. CDR3 size: 15 residues. The CDR3 nucleotides are TGTGCCAGCAGCCCCCAGGGCTCTCTCGGCTATGGCTACACCTTC. It encodes CASSPQGSLGYGYTF.

The chain recombines TRBV2 with TRBJ2-3, with D possibly TRBD2 on 6 matching bases. CDR1 and CDR2 from the germline V gene are SNHLY and FYNNEI. CDR3 length: 16 amino acids. V lost 6 bases and J 2 bases, leaving 18 bases between the germline ends. CDR3 in DNA: TGTGCCAGCAGCCGGGAGAGGGTATTCCACACAGATACGCAGTATTTT. This translates into CASSRERVFHTDTQYF.

The chain employs TRBV7-3 and TRBJ1-1; D is ambiguous. Germline CDR1 is SGHTA and CDR2 is FQGTGA. The CDR3 covers 13 residues. Trimming removed 5 bases at V and 1 base at J, with 8 bases between. CDR3 sequence: CASSRAENTEAFF. DNA of the CDR3: TGTGCCAGCAGCCGAGCAGAGAACACTGAAGCTTTCTTT.

The CDR3 DNA reads as TGCAGCGTTAAGGGTTATGACACTGAAGCTTTCTTT. This encodes CSVKGYDTEAFF. This rearrangement joins TRBV29-1 to TRBJ1-1, with D uncertain. The V gene lost 5 bases and the J gene lost 3 bases, with 10 bases spanning the gap. The length of the CDR3 is 12 residues. CDR1 SQVTM and CDR2 ANQGSEA come from the germline V gene.

This chain links TRBV11-2 with TRBJ1-2, with D tentatively TRBD1 (5 bases). CDR1 and CDR2 from the germline V gene are SGHAT and FQNNGV. Trimming left V 3 bases short and J 4 bases short, with 15 bases between. This CDR3 has 15 residues. The CDR3 spells CASSFKRGGSYGYTF. CDR3 sequence (DNA): TGTGCCAGCAGCTTTAAAAGGGGTGGAAGCTATGGCTACACCTTC.

V is TRBV5-1 and J is TRBJ1-6; 12 positions match TRBD1. Germline values: CDR1 SGHRS, CDR2 YFSETQ. V gave up 7 bases and J gave up 10 bases; unmatched junction bases: 12. This CDR3 region has 16 residues. The DNA for the CDR3 is TGCGCCAGCGCTCCGGGACAGGGGGCGCCTGGGTCACCCCTCCACTTT. Protein: CASAPGQGAPGSPLHF.